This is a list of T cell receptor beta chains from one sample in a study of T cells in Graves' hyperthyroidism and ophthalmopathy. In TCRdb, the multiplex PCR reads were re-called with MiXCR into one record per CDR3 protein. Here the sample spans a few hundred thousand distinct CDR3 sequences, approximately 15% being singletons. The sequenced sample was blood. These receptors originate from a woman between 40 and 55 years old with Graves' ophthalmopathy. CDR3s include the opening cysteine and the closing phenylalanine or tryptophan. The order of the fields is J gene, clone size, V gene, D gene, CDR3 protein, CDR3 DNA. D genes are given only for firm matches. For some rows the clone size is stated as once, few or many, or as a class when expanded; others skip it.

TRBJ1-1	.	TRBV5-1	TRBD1	CASSGGRDRQTEAFF	TGCGCCAGCAGCGGGGGCCGGGACAGGCAGACTGAAGCTTTCTTT
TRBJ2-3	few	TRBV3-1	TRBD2	CASSQRPGTSGGTHDTQYF	TGTGCCAGCAGCCAACGTCCCGGGACTAGCGGGGGCACTCATGATACGCAGTATTTT
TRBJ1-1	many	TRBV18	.	CASSRNGNTEAFF	TGTGCCAGCTCACGGAATGGGAACACTGAAGCTTTCTTT
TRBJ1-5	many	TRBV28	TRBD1	CASSLYSRGTNQPQHF	TGTGCCAGCAGTTTATACTCCAGGGGGACGAATCAGCCCCAGCATTTT
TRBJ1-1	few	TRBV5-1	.	CASSRVEATEAFF	TGCGCCAGCAGCCGGGTTGAGGCCACTGAAGCTTTCTTT
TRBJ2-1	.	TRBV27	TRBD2	CASSLVSGGTYNEQFF	TGTGCCAGCAGTTTGGTTAGCGGGGGGACCTACAATGAGCAGTTCTTC
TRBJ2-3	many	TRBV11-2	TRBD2	CASSSGTSGDYTDTQYF	TGTGCCAGCAGCTCCGGGACTAGCGGGGACTACACGGATACGCAGTATTTT
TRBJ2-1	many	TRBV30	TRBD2	CVAGSSSYNEQFF	TGTGTAGCGGGGTCGAGCTCCTACAATGAGCAGTTCTTC
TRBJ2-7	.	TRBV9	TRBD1	CASSAHGQGANEQYF	TGTGCCAGCAGCGCACACGGACAGGGGGCCAACGAGCAGTACTTC
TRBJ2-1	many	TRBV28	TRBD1	CASRGGAGTGHVF	TGTGCCAGCAGGGGCGGGGCGGGGACAGGGCATGTCTTC
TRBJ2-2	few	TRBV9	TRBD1	CASSAPGDRGSTGELFF	TGTGCCAGCAGCGCGCCCGGCGACAGGGGGAGCACCGGGGAGCTGTTTTTT
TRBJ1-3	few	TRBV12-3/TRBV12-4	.	CASSQGTHHFGNTIYF	TGTGCCAGCAGCCAGGGGACGCACCACTTTGGAAACACCATATATTTT
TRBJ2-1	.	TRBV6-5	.	CASSYNRAYEQFF	TGTGCCAGCAGTTACAACAGGGCCTACGAGCAGTTCTTC
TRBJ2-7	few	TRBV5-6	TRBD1	CASSLGPGQMTYEQYF	TGTGCCAGCAGCTTGGGCCCGGGACAGATGACTTACGAGCAGTACTTC
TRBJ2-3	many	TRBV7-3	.	CASSLAAVDGDTQYF	TGTGCCAGCAGCTTAGCGGCTGTCGACGGAGATACGCAGTATTTT
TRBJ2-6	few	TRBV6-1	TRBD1	CASSWTGSGANVLTF	TGTGCCAGCAGCTGGACAGGGTCTGGGGCCAACGTCCTGACTTTC
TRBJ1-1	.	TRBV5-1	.	CASSFKSSQYTEAFF	TGCGCCAGCAGCTTTAAGAGCTCTCAGTACACGGAAGCTTTCTTT
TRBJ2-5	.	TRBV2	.	CAGSERETQYF	TGTGCCGGCAGTGAACGGGAGACCCAGTACTTC
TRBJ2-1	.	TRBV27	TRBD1	CASSSGTGGFEQFF	TGTGCCAGCAGTTCCGGGACAGGGGGCTTTGAGCAGTTCTTC
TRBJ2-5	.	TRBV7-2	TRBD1	CASSSINRGRETQYF	TGTGCCAGCAGCTCTATAAACAGGGGAAGAGAGACCCAGTACTTC
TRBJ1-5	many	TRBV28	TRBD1	CASSSWGQGNQPQHF	TGTGCCAGCAGTTCCTGGGGACAGGGCAATCAGCCCCAGCATTTT
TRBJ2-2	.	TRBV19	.	CASSIVANTGELFF	TGTGCCAGTAGTATAGTTGCGAACACCGGGGAGCTGTTTTTT
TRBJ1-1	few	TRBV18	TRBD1	CASSPLGTGSANTEAFF	TGTGCCAGCTCACCCCTCGGGACAGGGTCGGCGAACACTGAAGCTTTCTTT
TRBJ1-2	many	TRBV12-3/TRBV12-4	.	CASSLATVLYGYTF	TGTGCCAGCAGTTTAGCGACAGTCCTCTATGGCTACACCTTC
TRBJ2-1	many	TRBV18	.	CASSPANKGNEQFF	TGTGCCAGCTCACCGGCAAACAAGGGAAATGAGCAGTTCTTC
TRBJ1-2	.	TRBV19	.	CASSFGPRLGGGYGYTF	TGTGCCAGTAGTTTCGGACCCAGGCTCGGGGGGGGCTATGGCTACACCTTC
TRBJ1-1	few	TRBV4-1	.	CASSQVSGLPGNTEAFF	TGCGCCAGCAGCCAAGTTTCAGGCCTCCCGGGGAACACTGAAGCTTTCTTT
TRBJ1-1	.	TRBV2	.	CASSLAGEGVTEAFF	TGTGCCAGCAGCCTAGCGGGGGAGGGGGTCACTGAAGCTTTCTTT
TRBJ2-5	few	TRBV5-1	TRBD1	CASSFGTGGSWGETQYF	TGCGCCAGCAGCTTCGGGACAGGGGGCTCATGGGGAGAGACCCAGTACTTC
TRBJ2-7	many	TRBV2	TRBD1	CASSEARGQGHYEQYF	TGTGCCAGCAGTGAAGCTAGGGGACAGGGCCACTACGAGCAGTACTTC
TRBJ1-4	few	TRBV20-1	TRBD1	CSAREPGQGVQKLFF	TGCAGTGCTAGAGAGCCGGGACAGGGAGTCCAAAAACTGTTTTTT
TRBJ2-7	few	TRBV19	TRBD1	CASPAPDRIHEQYF	TGTGCCAGTCCCGCCCCGGACAGGATCCACGAGCAGTACTTC
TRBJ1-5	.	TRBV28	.	CASSFGGASNQPQHF	TGTGCCAGCAGTTTTGGAGGGGCAAGCAATCAGCCCCAGCATTTT
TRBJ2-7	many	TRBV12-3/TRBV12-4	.	CASSLHLGLSYEQYF	TGTGCCAGCAGTCTACATCTAGGACTCTCCTACGAGCAGTACTTC
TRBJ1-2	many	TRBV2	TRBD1	CASSTDRGPGYTF	TGTGCCAGCAGCACGGACAGGGGGCCTGGCTACACCTTC
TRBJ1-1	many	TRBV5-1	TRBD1	CASRDRGESTEAFF	TGCGCCAGCAGGGACAGGGGAGAGAGCACTGAAGCTTTCTTT
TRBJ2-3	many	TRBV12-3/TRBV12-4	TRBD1	CASSLGTGAVTDTQYF	TGTGCCAGCAGTTTAGGTACAGGGGCCGTCACAGATACGCAGTATTTT
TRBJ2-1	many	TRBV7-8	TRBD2	CASRNGRASFDEQFF	TGTGCCAGCAGAAACGGGAGGGCCAGTTTCGATGAGCAGTTCTTC
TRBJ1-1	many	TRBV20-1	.	CSASAQIPNTEAFF	TGCAGTGCTAGTGCCCAGATCCCGAACACTGAAGCTTTCTTT
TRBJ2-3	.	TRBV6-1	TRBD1	CAISEGGTGGTISQYF	TGTGCCATCAGTGAGGGGGGGACAGGGGGCACGATTTCGCAGTATTTT
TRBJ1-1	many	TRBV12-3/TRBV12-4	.	CASCGGRGRNTEAFF	TGTGCCAGCTGTGGGGGGAGGGGTAGGAACACTGAAGCTTTCTTT
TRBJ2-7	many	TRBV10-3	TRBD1	CAIRGQGREQYF	TGTGCCATCAGGGGACAGGGCCGAGAGCAGTACTTC
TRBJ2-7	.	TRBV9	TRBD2	CASSATGGETCNEQYF	TGTGCCAGCAGCGCGACTGGGGGGGAAACCTGCAATGAGCAGTACTTC
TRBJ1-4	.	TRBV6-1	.	CASSATDATNEKLFF	TGTGCCAGCAGTGCCACAGACGCGACTAATGAAAAACTGTTTTTT
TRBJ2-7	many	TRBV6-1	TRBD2	CASSEEASGSYEQYF	TGTGCCAGCAGTGAAGAGGCTAGCGGGAGCTACGAGCAGTACTTC
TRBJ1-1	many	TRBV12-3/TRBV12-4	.	CASSLADGAMNTEAFF	TGTGCCAGCAGTTTAGCGGACGGGGCCATGAACACTGAAGCTTTCTTT
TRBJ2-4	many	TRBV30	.	CAWKLAKNIQYF	TGTGCCTGGAAACTAGCCAAAAACATTCAGTACTTC
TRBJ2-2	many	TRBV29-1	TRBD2	CSVSVAGGAWGELFF	TGCAGCGTTTCGGTAGCGGGAGGTGCATGGGGGGAGCTGTTTTTT
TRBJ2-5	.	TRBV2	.	CASSEAEETQYF	TGTGCCAGCAGTGAAGCAGAGGAGACCCAGTACTTC
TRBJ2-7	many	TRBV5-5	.	CASSPGASIYEQYF	TGTGCCAGCAGCCCGGGGGCTTCGATCTACGAGCAGTACTTC
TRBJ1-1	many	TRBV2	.	CASGAPANTNTEAFF	TGTGCCAGCGGGGCCCCCGCGAATACGAACACTGAAGCTTTCTTT
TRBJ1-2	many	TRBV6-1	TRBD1	CASSRQGARGYTF	TGTGCCAGCAGTCGACAGGGGGCAAGGGGCTACACCTTC
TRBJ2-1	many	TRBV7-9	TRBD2	CASSSPGLAGGSYNEQFF	TGTGCCAGCAGCTCACCGGGACTAGCGGGGGGGTCCTACAATGAGCAGTTCTTC